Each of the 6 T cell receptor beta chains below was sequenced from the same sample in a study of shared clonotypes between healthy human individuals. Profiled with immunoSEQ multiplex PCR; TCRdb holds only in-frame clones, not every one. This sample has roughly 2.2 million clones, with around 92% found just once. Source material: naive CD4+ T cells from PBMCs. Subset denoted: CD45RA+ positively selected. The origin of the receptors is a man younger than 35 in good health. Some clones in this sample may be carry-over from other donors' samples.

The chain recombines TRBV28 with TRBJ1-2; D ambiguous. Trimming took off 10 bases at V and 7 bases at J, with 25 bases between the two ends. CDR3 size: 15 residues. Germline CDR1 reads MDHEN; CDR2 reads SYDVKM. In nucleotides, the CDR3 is TGTGCCAACCACCCCCCCCCGCAGTCCTTGGTTGGCTACACCTTC. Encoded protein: CANHPPPQSLVGYTF.

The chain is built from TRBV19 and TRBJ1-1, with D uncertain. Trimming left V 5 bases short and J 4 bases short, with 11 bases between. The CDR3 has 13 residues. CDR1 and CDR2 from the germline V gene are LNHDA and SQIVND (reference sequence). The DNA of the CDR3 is TGTGCCAGTAGTGGCGGGTCCGTCACTGAAGCTTTCTTT. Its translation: CASSGGSVTEAFF. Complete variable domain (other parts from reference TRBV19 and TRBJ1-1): DGGITQSPKYLFRKEGQNVTLSCEQNLNHDAMYWYRQDPGQGLRLIYYSQIVNDFQKGDIAEGYSVSREKKESFPLTVTSAQKNPTAFYLCASSGGSVTEAFFGQGTRLTVV.

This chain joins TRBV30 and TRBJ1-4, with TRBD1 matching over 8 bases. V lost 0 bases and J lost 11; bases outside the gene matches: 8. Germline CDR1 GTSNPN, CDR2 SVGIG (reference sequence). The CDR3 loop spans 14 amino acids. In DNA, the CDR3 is TGTGCCTGGAGTGTAGAAGACAGGGGAATCAAACTGTTTTTT. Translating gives CAWSVEDRGIKLFF.

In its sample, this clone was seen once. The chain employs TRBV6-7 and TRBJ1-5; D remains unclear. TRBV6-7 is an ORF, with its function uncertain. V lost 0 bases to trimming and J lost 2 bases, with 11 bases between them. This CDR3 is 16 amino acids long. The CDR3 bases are TGTGCCAGCAGTTACTCGGCCGGGAACGGCAATCAGCCCCAGCATTTT. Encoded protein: CASSYSAGNGNQPQHF.

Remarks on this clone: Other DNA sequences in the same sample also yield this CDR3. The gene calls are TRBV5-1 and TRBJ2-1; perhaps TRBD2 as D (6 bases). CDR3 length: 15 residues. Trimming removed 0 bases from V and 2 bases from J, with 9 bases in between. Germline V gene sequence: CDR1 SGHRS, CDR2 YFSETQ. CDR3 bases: TGCGCCAGCAGCTTGGTCGCGGGAACCTACAATGAGCAGTTCTTC. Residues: CASSLVAGTYNEQFF.

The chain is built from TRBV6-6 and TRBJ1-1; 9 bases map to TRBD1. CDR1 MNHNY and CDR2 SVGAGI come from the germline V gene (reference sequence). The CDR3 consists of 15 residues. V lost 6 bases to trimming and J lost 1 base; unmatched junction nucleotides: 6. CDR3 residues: CASSDRGDSNTEAFF. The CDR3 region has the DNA TGTGCCAGCAGCGACAGGGGGGATTCGAACACTGAAGCTTTCTTT.